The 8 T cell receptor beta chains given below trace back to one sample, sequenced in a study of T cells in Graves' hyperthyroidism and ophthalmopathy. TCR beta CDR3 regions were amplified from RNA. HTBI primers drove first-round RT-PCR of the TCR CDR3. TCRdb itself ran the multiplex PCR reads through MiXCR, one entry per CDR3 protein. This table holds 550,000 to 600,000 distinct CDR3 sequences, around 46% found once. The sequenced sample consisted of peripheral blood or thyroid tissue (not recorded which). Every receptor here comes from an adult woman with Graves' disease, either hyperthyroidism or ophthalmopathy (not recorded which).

CDR3 loop: CATRDPGGRELFF. CDR3 DNA sequence: TGTGCCACCAGGGACCCAGGGGGCCGGGAGCTGTTTTTT. The chain is built from TRBV24-1 and TRBJ2-2, with 8 bases matching TRBD1. CDR1 and CDR2 (germline): KGHDR, SFDVKD. Trimming cost V 7 bases and J 9 bases; bases outside gene matches: 6. CDR3 length: 13 amino acids.

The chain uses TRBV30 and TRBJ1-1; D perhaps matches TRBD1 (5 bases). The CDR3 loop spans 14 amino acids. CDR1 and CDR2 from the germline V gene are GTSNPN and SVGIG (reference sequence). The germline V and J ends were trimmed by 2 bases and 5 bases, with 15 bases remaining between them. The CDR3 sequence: CAWSIQGIRTEAFF. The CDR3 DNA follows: TGTGCCTGGAGTATCCAGGGAATTAGGACTGAAGCTTTCTTT.

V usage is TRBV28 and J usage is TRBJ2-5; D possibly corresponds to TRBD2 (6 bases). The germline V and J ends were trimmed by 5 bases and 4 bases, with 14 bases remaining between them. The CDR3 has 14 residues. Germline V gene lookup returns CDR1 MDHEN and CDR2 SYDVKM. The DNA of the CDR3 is TGTGCCAGCAGTACTCTCGGAGGGCGAGAGACCCAGTACTTC. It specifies CASSTLGGRETQYF.

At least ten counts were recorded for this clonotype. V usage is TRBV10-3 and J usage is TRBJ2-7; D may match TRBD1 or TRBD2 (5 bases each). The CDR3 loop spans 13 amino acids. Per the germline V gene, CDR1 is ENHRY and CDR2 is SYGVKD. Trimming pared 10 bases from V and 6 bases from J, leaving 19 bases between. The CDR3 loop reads CATFGGGGTEQYF. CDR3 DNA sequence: TGTGCCACCTTCGGAGGTGGGGGAACCGAGCAGTACTTC.

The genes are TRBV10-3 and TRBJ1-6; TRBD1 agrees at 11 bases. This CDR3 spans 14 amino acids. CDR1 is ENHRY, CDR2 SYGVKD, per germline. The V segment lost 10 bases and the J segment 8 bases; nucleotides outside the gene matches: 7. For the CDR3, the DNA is TGTGCCACCGGACCGGGACAGGGGGATTCACCCCTCCACTTT. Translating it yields CATGPGQGDSPLHF.

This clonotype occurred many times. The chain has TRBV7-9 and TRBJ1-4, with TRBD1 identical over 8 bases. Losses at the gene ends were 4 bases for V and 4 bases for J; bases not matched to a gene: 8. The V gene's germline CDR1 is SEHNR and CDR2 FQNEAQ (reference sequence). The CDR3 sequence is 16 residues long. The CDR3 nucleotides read TGTGCCAGCAGCTCCCACGGACAGGGAGATAATGAAAAACTGTTTTTT. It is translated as CASSSHGQGDNEKLFF.

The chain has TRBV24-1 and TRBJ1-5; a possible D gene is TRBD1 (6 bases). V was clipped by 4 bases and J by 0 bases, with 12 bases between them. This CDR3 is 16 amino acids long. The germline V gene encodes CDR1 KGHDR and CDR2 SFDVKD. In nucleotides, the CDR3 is TGTGCCACCAGTGAAGGGGGAACGGGTAGCAATCAGCCCCAGCATTTT. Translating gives CATSEGGTGSNQPQHF.

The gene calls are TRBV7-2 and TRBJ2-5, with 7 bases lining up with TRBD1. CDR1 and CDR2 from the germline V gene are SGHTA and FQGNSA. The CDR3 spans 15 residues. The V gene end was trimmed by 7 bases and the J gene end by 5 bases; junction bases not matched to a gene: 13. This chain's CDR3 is CASTLEGAVRETQYF. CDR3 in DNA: TGTGCCAGCACCCTCGAGGGGGCTGTCAGGGAGACCCAGTACTTC.